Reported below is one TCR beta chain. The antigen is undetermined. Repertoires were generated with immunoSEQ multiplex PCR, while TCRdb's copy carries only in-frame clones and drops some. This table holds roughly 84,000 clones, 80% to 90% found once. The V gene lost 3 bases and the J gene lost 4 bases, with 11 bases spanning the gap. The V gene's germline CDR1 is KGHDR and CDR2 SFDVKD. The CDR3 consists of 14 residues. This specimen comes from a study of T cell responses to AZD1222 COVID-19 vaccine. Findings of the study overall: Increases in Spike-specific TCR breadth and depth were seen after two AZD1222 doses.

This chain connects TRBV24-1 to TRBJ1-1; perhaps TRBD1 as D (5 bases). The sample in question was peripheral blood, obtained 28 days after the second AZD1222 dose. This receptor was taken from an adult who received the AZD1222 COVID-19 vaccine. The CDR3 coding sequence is TGTGCCACCAGTGATCCAGGGAGGAGCACTGAAGCTTTCTTT. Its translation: CATSDPGRSTEAFF.